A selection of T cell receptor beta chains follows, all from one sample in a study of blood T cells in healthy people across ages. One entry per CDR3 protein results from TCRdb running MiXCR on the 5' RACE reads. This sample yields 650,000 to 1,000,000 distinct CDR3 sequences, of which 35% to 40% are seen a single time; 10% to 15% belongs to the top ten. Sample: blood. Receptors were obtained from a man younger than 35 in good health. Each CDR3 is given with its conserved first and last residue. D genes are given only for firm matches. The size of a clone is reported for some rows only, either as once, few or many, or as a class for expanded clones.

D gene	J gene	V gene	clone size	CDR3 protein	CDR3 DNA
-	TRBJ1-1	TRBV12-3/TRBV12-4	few	CASRLYSYTEAFF	TGTGCCAGCAGGCTCTACAGTTACACTGAAGCTTTCTTT
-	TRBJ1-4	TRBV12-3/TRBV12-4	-	CASRPLDGSNEKLFF	TGTGCCAGCAGGCCCCTTGATGGGTCAAATGAAAAACTGTTTTTT
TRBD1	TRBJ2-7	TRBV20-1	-	CSARRGQGIPYEQYF	TGCAGTGCTAGAAGGGGACAGGGGATCCCCTACGAGCAGTACTTC
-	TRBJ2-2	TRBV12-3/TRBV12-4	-	CASSLPGLFAELFF	TGTGCCAGCAGTTTACCGGGACTTTTTGCGGAGCTGTTTTTT
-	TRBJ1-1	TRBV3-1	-	CASSQGIGEAFF	TGTGCCAGCAGCCAAGGGATTGGAGAAGCTTTCTTT
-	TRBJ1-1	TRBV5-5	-	CASSPEQGGTNTEAFF	TGTGCCAGCAGCCCTGAACAGGGTGGGACGAACACTGAAGCTTTCTTT
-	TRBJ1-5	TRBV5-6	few	CASSLRLGNQPQHF	TGTGCCAGCAGCTTACGGTTGGGCAATCAGCCCCAGCATTTT
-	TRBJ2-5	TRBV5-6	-	CASSGRVETQYF	TGTGCCAGCAGCGGAAGGGTGGAGACCCAGTACTTC
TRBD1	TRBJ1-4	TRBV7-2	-	CASSSDRGQWEKLFF	TGTGCCAGCAGCTCCGACAGGGGGCAATGGGAAAAACTGTTTTTT
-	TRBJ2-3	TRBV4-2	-	CASSPAPGELSTDTQYF	TGTGCTAGCAGCCCAGCCCCCGGGGAACTTAGCACAGATACGCAGTATTTT
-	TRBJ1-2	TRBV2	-	CASMWRGGANYGYTF	TGTGCCAGCATGTGGCGGGGGGGAGCTAACTATGGCTACACCTTC
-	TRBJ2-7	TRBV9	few	CASSGKTGSYEQYF	TGTGCCAGCAGCGGAAAAACAGGGTCCTACGAGCAGTACTTC
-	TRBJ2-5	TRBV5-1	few	CASSVARVETQYF	TGCGCCAGCAGCGTGGCCAGGGTAGAGACCCAGTACTTC
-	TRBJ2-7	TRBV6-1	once	CASSRDPPYNEQYF	TGTGCCAGCAGTAGAGACCCCCCTTACAATGAGCAGTACTTC
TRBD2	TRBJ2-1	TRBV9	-	CASSVGRLAGSDEQFF	TGTGCCAGCAGCGTAGGTCGGCTAGCGGGGTCGGATGAGCAGTTCTTC
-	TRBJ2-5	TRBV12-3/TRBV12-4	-	CASSLGLQGGETQYF	TGTGCCAGCAGTTTAGGGCTACAGGGCGGGGAGACCCAGTACTTC
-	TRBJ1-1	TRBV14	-	CASSHQVNEAFF	TGTGCCAGCAGCCACCAGGTTAATGAAGCTTTCTTT
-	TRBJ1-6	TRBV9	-	CASSLRDGSPLHF	TGTGCCAGCAGCCTCAGGGACGGTTCACCCCTCCACTTT
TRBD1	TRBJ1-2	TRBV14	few	CASSQGDRRTGYTF	TGTGCCAGCAGCCAAGGGGACAGGAGAACTGGCTACACCTTC
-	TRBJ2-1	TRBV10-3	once	CAIRGYSYNEQFF	TGTGCCATCAGGGGCTACTCCTACAATGAGCAGTTCTTC
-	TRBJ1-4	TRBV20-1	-	CSAPSGGGGEKLFF	TGCAGTGCTCCGAGTGGGGGTGGAGGTGAAAAACTGTTTTTT
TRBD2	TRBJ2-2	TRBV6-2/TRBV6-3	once	CASSYLAGGSRELFF	TGTGCCAGCAGTTACCTAGCGGGGGGATCCAGGGAGCTGTTTTTT
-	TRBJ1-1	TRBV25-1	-	CASSELEGNTEAFF	TGTGCCAGCAGTGAGCTCGAAGGGAACACTGAAGCTTTCTTT
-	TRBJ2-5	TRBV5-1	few	CASSLDGVRETQYF	TGCGCCAGCAGCTTGGACGGGGTAAGGGAGACCCAGTACTTC
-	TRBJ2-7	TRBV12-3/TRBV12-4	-	CASSLSSAGEQYF	TGTGCCAGCAGTTTAAGTTCGGCAGGCGAGCAGTACTTC
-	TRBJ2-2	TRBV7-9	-	CASIKGRTSNTGELFF	TGTGCCAGCATAAAGGGGAGAACATCGAACACCGGGGAGCTGTTTTTT
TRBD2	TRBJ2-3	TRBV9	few	CASSEASGTFTDTQYF	TGTGCCAGCTCGGAGGCTAGCGGGACCTTCACAGATACGCAGTATTTT
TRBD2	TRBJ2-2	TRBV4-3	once	CASSQDRGEHTGELFF	TGCGCCAGCAGCCAAGATCGGGGGGAACACACCGGGGAGCTGTTTTTT
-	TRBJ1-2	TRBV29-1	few	CSTNPDAGWGHSLGYTF	TGCAGCACCAATCCGGACGCGGGGTGGGGACACAGCCTTGGCTACACCTTC
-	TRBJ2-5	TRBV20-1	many	CSAIRTTQETQYF	TGCAGTGCTATTAGGACAACACAAGAGACCCAGTACTTC
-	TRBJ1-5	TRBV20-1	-	CSARADHQPQHF	TGCAGTGCTAGAGCCGACCATCAGCCCCAGCATTTT
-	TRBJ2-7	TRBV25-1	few	CATGRPGIYEQYF	TGTGCCACCGGAAGACCGGGAATCTACGAGCAGTACTTC
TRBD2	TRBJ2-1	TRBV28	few	CASLLLAGGANEQFF	TGTGCCAGCCTCTTACTAGCGGGGGGAGCCAATGAGCAGTTCTTC
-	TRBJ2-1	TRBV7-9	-	CASSPRGGGNNEQFF	TGTGCCAGCAGCCCTCGAGGGGGCGGGAACAATGAGCAGTTCTTC
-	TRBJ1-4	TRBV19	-	CASRASHRRSNEKLFF	TGTGCCAGTAGAGCCTCTCACAGAAGGTCTAATGAAAAACTGTTTTTT
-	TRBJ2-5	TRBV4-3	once	CASSQDFSPGMGETQYF	TGCGCCAGCAGCCAAGATTTCTCACCGGGGATGGGGGAGACCCAGTACTTC
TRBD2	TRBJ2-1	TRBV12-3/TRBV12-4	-	CASSLRGTSGGALMNEQFF	TGTGCCAGCAGTTTAAGGGGGACTAGCGGGGGGGCGTTGATGAATGAGCAGTTCTTC
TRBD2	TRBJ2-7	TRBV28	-	CASSTRTSSRRPTYEQYF	TGTGCCAGCAGTACCCGGACTAGCAGCCGACGGCCCACCTACGAGCAGTACTTC
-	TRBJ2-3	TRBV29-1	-	CSVSADTQYF	TGCAGCGTGTCAGCGGATACGCAGTATTTT
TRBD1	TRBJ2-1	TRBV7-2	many	CASSSWTGPYNEQFF	TGTGCCAGCAGCTCTTGGACAGGGCCCTACAATGAGCAGTTCTTC
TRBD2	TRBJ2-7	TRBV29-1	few	CSVAREGEQYF	TGCAGCGTTGCCAGGGAGGGCGAGCAGTACTTC
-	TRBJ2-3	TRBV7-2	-	CASSSARGTQYF	TGTGCCAGCAGCTCCGCCCGGGGTACGCAGTATTTT
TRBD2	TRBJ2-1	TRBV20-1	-	CSAPPPAGGYNEQFF	TGCAGTGCCCCACCTCCAGCGGGGGGGTACAATGAGCAGTTCTTC
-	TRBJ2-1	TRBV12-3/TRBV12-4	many	CASSPQDRSSYNEQFF	TGTGCCAGCAGTCCCCAAGACAGAAGCTCCTACAATGAGCAGTTCTTC
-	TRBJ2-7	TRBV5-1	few	CASSLDLRSYNEQYF	TGCGCCAGCAGCTTGGACTTACGCTCCTACAATGAGCAGTACTTC
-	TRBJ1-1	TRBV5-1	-	CASSGVGDTEAFF	TGCGCCAGCAGCGGCGTGGGGGACACTGAAGCTTTCTTT
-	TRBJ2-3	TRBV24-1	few	CATSPTGTSTDTQYF	TGTGCCACCAGCCCGACAGGGACTAGCACAGATACGCAGTATTTT
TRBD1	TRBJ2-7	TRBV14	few	CASSQEGTGITYEQYF	TGTGCCAGCAGCCAAGAAGGGACAGGGATAACCTACGAGCAGTACTTC
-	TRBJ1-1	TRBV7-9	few	CASSLESFVEAFF	TGTGCCAGCAGCTTAGAGTCTTTCGTTGAAGCTTTCTTT
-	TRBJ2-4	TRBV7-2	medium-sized	CASSLEHLNIQYF	TGTGCCAGCAGCTTAGAACATTTAAACATTCAGTACTTC
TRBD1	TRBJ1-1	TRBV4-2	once	CASSQEGAKGEAFF	TGTGCCAGCAGCCAGGAGGGGGCGAAGGGTGAAGCTTTCTTT
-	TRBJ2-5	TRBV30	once	CAWSGSQAAQYF	TGTGCCTGGAGTGGCTCGCAAGCGGCGCAGTACTTC
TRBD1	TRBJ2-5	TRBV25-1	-	CASSEYRGQPEQYF	TGTGCCAGCAGTGAATATCGGGGACAGCCAGAGCAGTACTTC
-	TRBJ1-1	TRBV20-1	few	CSASAGEAFF	TGCAGTGCTAGCGCGGGTGAAGCTTTCTTT
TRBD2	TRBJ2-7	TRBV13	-	CASSLEAGGDEQYF	TGTGCCAGCAGCTTAGAGGCGGGGGGGGACGAGCAGTACTTC